A selection of T cell receptor beta chains follows, all from one sample in a study of immune evolution from preneoplasia to lung adenocarcinoma. Produced via immunoSEQ multiplex PCR; TCRdb's table is partial and in-frame only. The sample includes roughly 6,600 clones, around three quarters seen only once; the top ten take approximately 7%. The material sequenced was FFPE lung adenocarcinoma in situ tissue. These receptors originate from a person aged 55-80 years with lung adenocarcinoma. The CDR3 runs from the conserved cysteine through the conserved F or W. A D gene is named only where the DNA matches it firmly. Clone size is stated in some rows and not others, as once, few, many or a class when expanded.

16,.,.,TRBV4-2,TRBJ2-2,CASSRTGAGNLRELFF,TGTGCCAGCAGCCGCACTGGGGCAGGGAATTTGAGGGAGCTGTTTTTT
17,.,TRBD2,TRBV5-4,TRBJ2-2,CASSQDRSSGGAGELFF,TGTGCCAGCAGCCAAGATAGGTCTAGCGGGGGGGCCGGGGAGCTGTTTTTT
17,.,.,TRBV19,TRBJ1-1,CASSIPLSQGRKTEAFF,TGTGCCAGTAGTATCCCCCTATCACAGGGTAGAAAAACTGAAGCTTTCTTT
14,.,TRBD1,TRBV7-2,TRBJ2-3,CASSFQGGTDTQYF,TGTGCCAGCAGCTTTCAGGGGGGCACAGATACGCAGTATTTT
14,.,.,TRBV7-2,TRBJ1-2,CASSFKGTNYGYTF,TGTGCCAGCAGCTTTAAGGGGACTAACTATGGCTACACCTTC
15,few,TRBD2,TRBV7-7,TRBJ2-2,CASSTAGANTGELFF,TGTGCTAGCAGCACAGCGGGGGCCAACACCGGGGAGCTGTTTTTT
14,.,TRBD1,TRBV6-1,TRBJ2-2,CASRTTGDSGELFF,TGTGCCAGCAGGACGACAGGGGATAGTGGGGAGCTGTTTTTT
17,.,TRBD2,TRBV7-9,TRBJ2-4,CASSAPVGGGAGDIQYF,TGTGCCAGCAGCGCCCCGGTAGGCGGGGGGGCCGGGGACATTCAGTACTTC
14,.,TRBD2,TRBV2,TRBJ2-7,CASRGREGLHEQYF,TGTGCCAGCAGGGGGAGGGAGGGATTGCACGAGCAGTACTTC
13,.,.,TRBV5-4,TRBJ2-7,CASSPIDSPQQYF,TGTGCCAGCAGCCCCATCGACAGTCCCCAGCAGTACTTC
16,few,TRBD1,TRBV7-9,TRBJ1-2,CASELGTDGASYGYTF,TGTGCCAGCGAACTAGGGACAGACGGGGCTAGCTATGGCTACACCTTC
15,.,.,TRBV10-3,TRBJ1-2,CAISESGARTYGYTF,TGTGCCATCAGTGAGTCCGGGGCCCGGACATATGGCTACACCTTC
13,.,TRBD1,TRBV4-2,TRBJ1-5,CASSQEGLQGKHF,TGTGCCAGCAGCCAAGAGGGCCTACAGGGGAAACATTTT
15,.,TRBD1,TRBV2,TRBJ1-2,CASSEGRGQGHGYTF,TGTGCCAGCAGTGAAGGGAGGGGACAGGGCCATGGCTACACCTTC
19,.,.,TRBV7-7,TRBJ1-5,CASSLWKTYQGNSNQPQHF,TGTGCTAGCAGCTTATGGAAAACTTACCAGGGAAATAGCAATCAGCCCCAGCATTTT
16,once,TRBD1,TRBV5-1,TRBJ2-7,CASSHGNRGPSYEQYF,TGCGCCAGCAGCCACGGAAACAGGGGGCCCTCCTACGAGCAGTACTTC
11,.,.,TRBV19,TRBJ2-7,CASSMYGEQYF,TGTGCCAGTAGTATGTACGGCGAGCAGTACTTC
15,.,.,TRBV2,TRBJ1-4,CASNVPGQSNEKLFF,TGTGCCAGCAATGTCCCCGGACAGAGTAATGAAAAACTGTTTTTT
16,.,.,TRBV7-3,TRBJ2-2,CASSPRGVGDPGELFF,TGTGCCAGCAGCCCCAGAGGGGTAGGGGACCCCGGGGAGCTGTTTTTT
15,.,.,TRBV9,TRBJ2-3,CASSVESRGTDTQYF,TGTGCCAGCAGCGTAGAGAGTAGGGGCACAGATACGCAGTATTTT
14,.,TRBD1,TRBV27,TRBJ1-4,CASRSGQGGGKLFF,TGTGCCAGCAGGTCGGGACAGGGTGGAGGAAAACTGTTTTTT
16,.,.,TRBV4-3,TRBJ2-3,CASSQGYGGPADTQYF,TGCGCCAGCAGCCAAGGTTACGGGGGGCCTGCAGATACGCAGTATTTT
14,.,.,TRBV27,TRBJ1-1,CASSLVPLNTEAFF,TGTGCCAGCAGTTTAGTCCCTTTGAACACTGAAGCTTTCTTT
13,.,TRBD1,TRBV28,TRBJ1-1,CASSFRQGTKAFF,TGTGCCAGCAGTTTCCGACAGGGCACTAAAGCTTTCTTT
18,.,TRBD2,TRBV19,TRBJ2-2,CASSTGGGGALGTGELFF,TGTGCCAGTAGTACTGGAGGCGGGGGGGCCTTGGGCACCGGGGAGCTGTTTTTT
13,.,TRBD2,TRBV29-1,TRBJ2-7,CSVDRLAGDEQYF,TGCAGCGTTGATAGATTAGCGGGAGACGAGCAGTACTTC
13,once,.,TRBV7-9,TRBJ2-7,CASSLRGSYEQYF,TGTGCCAGCAGCTTACGGGGGTCCTACGAGCAGTACTTC
15,.,.,TRBV10-1,TRBJ1-3,CASWADTHSGNTIYF,TGCGCCAGCTGGGCCGACACTCACTCTGGAAACACCATATATTTT
14,once,TRBD2,TRBV6-5,TRBJ2-3,CASSLAGGPDTQYF,TGTGCCAGCAGTTTAGCGGGGGGGCCAGATACGCAGTATTTT
14,.,.,TRBV11-2,TRBJ1-6,CASSFPGTNSPLHF,TGTGCCAGCAGCTTTCCAGGGACCAATTCACCCCTCCACTTT
15,few,TRBD2,TRBV9,TRBJ2-3,CASSEGGTSFDTQYF,TGTGCCAGCAGCGAAGGCGGGACTAGCTTTGATACGCAGTATTTT
13,.,.,TRBV4-2,TRBJ2-3,CASSRDLSDTQYF,TGTGCCAGCAGCCGGGACCTCTCAGATACGCAGTATTTT
16,.,TRBD2,TRBV6-4,TRBJ2-1,CASSVGASGAHNEQFF,TGTGCCAGCAGTGTAGGGGCTAGCGGGGCCCACAATGAGCAGTTCTTC
17,.,.,TRBV29-1,TRBJ1-1,CSVESGVGAGGNTEAFF,TGCAGCGTTGAATCAGGTGTGGGGGCTGGCGGGAACACTGAAGCTTTCTTT
14,.,.,TRBV15,TRBJ1-2,CATSRVGRVGGYTF,TGTGCCACCAGCAGAGTCGGCCGCGTCGGGGGCTACACCTTC
11,.,.,TRBV29-1,TRBJ1-3,CSVVSGNTIYF,TGCAGCGTTGTTTCTGGAAACACCATATATTTT
13,.,.,TRBV5-6,TRBJ2-5,CASSLDDSETQYF,TGTGCCAGCAGCTTGGACGATTCGGAGACCCAGTACTTC
13,few,TRBD1,TRBV5-1,TRBJ1-6,CASQGAGNSPLHF,TGCGCCAGTCAGGGGGCAGGTAATTCACCCCTCCACTTT
16,.,TRBD2,TRBV7-8,TRBJ2-7,CASSLGAGAPLGEQYF,TGTGCCAGCAGCTTAGGAGCGGGGGCCCCCCTTGGTGAGCAGTACTTC
14,.,.,TRBV5-4,TRBJ1-4,CASSPRDRREKLFF,TGTGCCAGCAGCCCACGGGACCGGAGGGAAAAACTGTTTTTT
16,.,TRBD1,TRBV25-1,TRBJ1-3,CASTQTGTGIRNTIYF,TGTGCCAGCACACAAACCGGGACAGGGATTCGAAACACCATATATTTT
13,few,.,TRBV5-4,TRBJ2-1,CASSSDRYNEQFF,TGTGCCAGCAGTTCAGACAGGTACAATGAGCAGTTCTTC
17,.,TRBD1,TRBV4-2,TRBJ1-2,CASSQDKFSGTAYGYTF,TGTGCCAGCAGCCAAGATAAATTCAGCGGGACAGCCTATGGCTACACCTTC
14,.,.,TRBV7-9,TRBJ2-5,CASSLGPSVETQYF,TGTGCCAGCAGCTTGGGACCCTCCGTTGAGACCCAGTACTTC
12,.,.,TRBV7-2,TRBJ2-3,CASSIDRDSQYF,TGTGCCAGCAGCATAGACAGGGACTCGCAGTATTTT
15,.,.,TRBV25-1,TRBJ2-5,CASSEPGTREETQYF,TGTGCCAGCAGTGAACCGGGGACAAGGGAAGAGACCCAGTACTTC
13,.,.,TRBV7-3,TRBJ2-1,CASSATAYNEQFF,TGTGCCAGCAGCGCGACAGCGTACAATGAGCAGTTCTTC
15,.,.,TRBV2,TRBJ1-5,CASSEFLYSNQPQHF,TGTGCCAGCAGTGAATTTTTATATAGCAATCAGCCCCAGCATTTT
15,once,.,TRBV18,TRBJ1-4,CASSPRRQGSEKLFF,TGTGCCAGCTCACCCAGACGGCAGGGGTCCGAAAAACTGTTTTTT
16,.,TRBD1,TRBV5-4,TRBJ1-2,CASSTRTGEPPYSYTF,TGTGCCAGCAGCACCCGGACAGGGGAACCCCCCTATAGCTACACCTTC
16,.,TRBD2,TRBV4-3,TRBJ2-7,CASSRVISGGAHEQYF,TGCGCCAGCAGCAGAGTGATTAGCGGGGGGGCCCACGAGCAGTACTTC
14,.,.,TRBV18,TRBJ2-6,CASSPGVGANVLTF,TGTGCCAGCTCACCAGGGGTTGGGGCCAACGTCCTGACTTTC